The clone carrying this T cell receptor (beta chain) was observed a few times. Its antigen remains unknown. The sample comes from a study of CD8 T cells in ankylosing spondylitis. TCRdb called the 5' RACE reads again in MiXCR, with one record for every CDR3 protein. Of around 340,000 distinct CDR3 sequences listed, approximately 22% were seen once; the top ten hold around 13%. Broader study findings: Reactive arthritis synovial fluid and blood were previously reported to contain some motif variants.

The TCR sequence derives from a male donor with ankylosing spondylitis or in good health (not recorded which). The specimen was blood, either unsorted or a sorted T cell fraction (not recorded which).

CDR3 sequence (DNA): TGTGCCAGCAGCTGGGGACAGGATTACAATGAGCAGTTCTTC. Protein: CASSWGQDYNEQFF. The rearrangement uses TRBV7-2 and TRBJ2-1; 8 bases line up with TRBD1. The CDR3 contains 14 residues. The V and J ends lost 4 bases and 4 bases, in that order; junction bases with no gene match: 3. Germline lookup yields CDR1 SGHTA and CDR2 FQGNSA. Full variable domain (missing parts from reference TRBV7-2 and TRBJ2-1): GAGVSQSPSNKVTEKGKDVELRCDPISGHTALYWYRQSLGQGLEFLIYFQGNSAPDKSGLPSDRFSAERTGGSVSTLTIQRTQQEDSAVYLCASSWGQDYNEQFFGPGTRLTVL.